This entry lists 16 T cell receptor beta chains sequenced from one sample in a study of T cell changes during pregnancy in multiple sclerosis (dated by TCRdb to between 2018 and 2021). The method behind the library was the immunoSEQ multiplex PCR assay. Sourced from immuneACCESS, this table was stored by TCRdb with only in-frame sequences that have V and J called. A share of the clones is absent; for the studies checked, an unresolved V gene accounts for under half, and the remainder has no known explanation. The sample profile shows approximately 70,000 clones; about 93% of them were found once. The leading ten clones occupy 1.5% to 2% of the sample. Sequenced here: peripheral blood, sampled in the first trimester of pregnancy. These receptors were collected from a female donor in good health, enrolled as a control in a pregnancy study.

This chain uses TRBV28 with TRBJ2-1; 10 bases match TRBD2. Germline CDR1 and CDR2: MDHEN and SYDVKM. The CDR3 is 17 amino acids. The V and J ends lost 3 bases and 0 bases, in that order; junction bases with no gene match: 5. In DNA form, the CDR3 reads TGTGCCAGCAGTTTCGCTAGCGGGAGTAGCTCCTACAATGAGCAGTTCTTC. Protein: CASSFASGSSSYNEQFF.

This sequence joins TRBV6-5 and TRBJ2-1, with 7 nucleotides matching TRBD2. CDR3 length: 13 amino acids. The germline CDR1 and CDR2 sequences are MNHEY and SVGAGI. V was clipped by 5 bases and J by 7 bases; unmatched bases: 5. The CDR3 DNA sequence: TGTGCCAGCAGTGCGACTAGCCGGAATGAGCAGTTCTTC. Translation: CASSATSRNEQFF.

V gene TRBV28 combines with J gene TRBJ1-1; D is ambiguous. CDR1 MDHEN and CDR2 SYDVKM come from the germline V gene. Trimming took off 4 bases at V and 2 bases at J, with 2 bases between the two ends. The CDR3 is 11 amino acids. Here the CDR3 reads CASSSNTEAFF. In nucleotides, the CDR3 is TGTGCCAGCAGTTCTAACACTGAAGCTTTCTTT.

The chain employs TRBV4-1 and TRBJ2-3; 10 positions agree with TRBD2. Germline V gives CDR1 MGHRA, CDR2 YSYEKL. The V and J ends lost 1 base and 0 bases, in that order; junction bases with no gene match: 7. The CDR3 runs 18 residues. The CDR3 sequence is CASSQVLAGSASTDTQYF. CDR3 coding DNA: TGCGCCAGCAGCCAAGTACTAGCGGGAAGCGCTAGCACAGATACGCAGTATTTT.

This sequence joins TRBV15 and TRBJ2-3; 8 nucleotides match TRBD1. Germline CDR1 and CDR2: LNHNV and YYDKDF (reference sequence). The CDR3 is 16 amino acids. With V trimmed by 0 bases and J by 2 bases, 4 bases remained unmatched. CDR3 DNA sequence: TGTGCCACCAGCAGAGAGGACAGGGAAATCACAGATACGCAGTATTTT. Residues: CATSREDREITDTQYF.

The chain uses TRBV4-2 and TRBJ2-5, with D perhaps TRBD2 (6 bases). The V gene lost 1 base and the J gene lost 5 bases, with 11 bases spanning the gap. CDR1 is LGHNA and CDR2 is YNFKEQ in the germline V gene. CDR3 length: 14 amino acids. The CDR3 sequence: CASSQGSGLETQYF. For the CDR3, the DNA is TGTGCCAGCAGCCAAGGAAGCGGGCTGGAGACCCAGTACTTC.

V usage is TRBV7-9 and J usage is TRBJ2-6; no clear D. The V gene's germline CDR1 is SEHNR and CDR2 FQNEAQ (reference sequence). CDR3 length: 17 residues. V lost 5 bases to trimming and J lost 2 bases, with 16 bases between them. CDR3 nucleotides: TGTGCCAGCAGCCCAGTTGACTTGAGTACTGGGGCCAACGTCCTGACTTTC. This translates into CASSPVDLSTGANVLTF.

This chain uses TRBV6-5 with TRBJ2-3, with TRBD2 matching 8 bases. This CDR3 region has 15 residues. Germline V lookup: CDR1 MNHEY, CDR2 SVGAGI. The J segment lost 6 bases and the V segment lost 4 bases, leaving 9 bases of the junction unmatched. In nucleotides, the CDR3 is TGTGCCAGCAGTTCCGAGCGGGAGTGGAGGGATACGCAGTATTTT. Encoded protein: CASSSEREWRDTQYF.

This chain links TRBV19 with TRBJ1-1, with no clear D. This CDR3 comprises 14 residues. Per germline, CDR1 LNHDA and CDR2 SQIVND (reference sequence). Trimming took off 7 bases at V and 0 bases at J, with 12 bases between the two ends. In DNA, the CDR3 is TGTGCCAGTACCCGGGTGGCAATGAACACTGAAGCTTTCTTT. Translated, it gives CASTRVAMNTEAFF.

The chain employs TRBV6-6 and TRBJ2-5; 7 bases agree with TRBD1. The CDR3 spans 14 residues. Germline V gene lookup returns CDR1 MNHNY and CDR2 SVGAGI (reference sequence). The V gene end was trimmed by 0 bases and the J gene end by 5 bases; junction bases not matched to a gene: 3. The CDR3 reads CASSYSRGHETQYF. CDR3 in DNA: TGTGCCAGCAGTTACTCGAGGGGGCACGAGACCCAGTACTTC.

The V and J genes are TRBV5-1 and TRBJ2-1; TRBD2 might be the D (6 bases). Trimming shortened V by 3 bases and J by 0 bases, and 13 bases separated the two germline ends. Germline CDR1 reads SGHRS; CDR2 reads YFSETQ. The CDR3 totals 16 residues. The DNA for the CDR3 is TGCGCCAGCAGCTCGGGACTCCCTGGCTCCTACAATGAGCAGTTCTTC. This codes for CASSSGLPGSYNEQFF.

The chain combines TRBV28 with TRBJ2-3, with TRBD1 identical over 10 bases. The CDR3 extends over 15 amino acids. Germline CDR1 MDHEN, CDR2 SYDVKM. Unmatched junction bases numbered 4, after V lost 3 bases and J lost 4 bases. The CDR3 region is CASSFGDRGSDTQYF. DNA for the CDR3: TGTGCCAGCAGTTTTGGGGACAGGGGATCAGATACGCAGTATTTT. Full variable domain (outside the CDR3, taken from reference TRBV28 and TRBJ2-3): DVKVTQSSRYLVKRTGEKVFLECVQDMDHENMFWYRQDPGLGLRLIYFSYDVKMKEKGDIPEGYSVSREKKERFSLILESASTNQTSMYLCASSFGDRGSDTQYFGPGTRLTVL.

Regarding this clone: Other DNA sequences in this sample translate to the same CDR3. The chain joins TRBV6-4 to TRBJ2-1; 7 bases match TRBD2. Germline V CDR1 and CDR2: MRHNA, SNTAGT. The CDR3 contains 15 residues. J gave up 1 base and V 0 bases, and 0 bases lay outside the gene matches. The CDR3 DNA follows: TGTGCCAGCAGTGACTCTAGCGGGTCCTACAATGAGCAGTTCTTC. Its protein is CASSDSSGSYNEQFF.

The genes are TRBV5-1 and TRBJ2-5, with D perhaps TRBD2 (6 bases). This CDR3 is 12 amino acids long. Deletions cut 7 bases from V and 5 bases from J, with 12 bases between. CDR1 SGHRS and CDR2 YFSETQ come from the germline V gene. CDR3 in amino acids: CASGGSRETQYF. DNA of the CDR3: TGCGCCAGCGGGGGGAGTCGGGAGACCCAGTACTTC.

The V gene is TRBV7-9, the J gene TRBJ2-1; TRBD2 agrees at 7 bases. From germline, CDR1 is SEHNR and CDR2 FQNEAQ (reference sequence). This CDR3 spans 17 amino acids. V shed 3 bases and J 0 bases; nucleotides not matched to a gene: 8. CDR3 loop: CASSFPTSRPSYNEQFF. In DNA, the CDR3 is TGTGCCAGCAGCTTTCCGACTAGCCGTCCCTCCTACAATGAGCAGTTCTTC.

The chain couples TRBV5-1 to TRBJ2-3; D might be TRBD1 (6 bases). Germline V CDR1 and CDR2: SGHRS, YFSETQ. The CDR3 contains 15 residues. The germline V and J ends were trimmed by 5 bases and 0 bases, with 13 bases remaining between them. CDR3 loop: CASSSQGFSTDTQYF. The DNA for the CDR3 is TGCGCCAGCAGTTCACAGGGATTTAGCACAGATACGCAGTATTTT.